This T cell receptor (beta chain) was retrieved from a study of OX40 agonist ivuxolimab in advanced cancers. Looking at the study overall: Ivuxolimab was an agonistic, fully human IgG2 monoclonal antibody directed against OX40 (CD134), a costimulatory receptor. Intravenous ivuxolimab was administered to patients every 2 weeks at six dose levels: 0.01, 0.1, 0.3, 1.5, 3 and 10 mg/kg. Among the 50 to 55 dose-escalation patients, some 19 had hepatocellular carcinoma, 15 melanoma, 9 renal cell carcinoma and 9 head and neck cancer. In the dose-escalation cohort, 75% to 85% of patients were male, and the mean age was roughly 60 years with a range of roughly 20 to 79. Patients were allowed to have had prior anti-PD-1, anti-PD-L1 or anti-CTLA-4 therapy, and around 40% of the dose-escalation patients had previously received checkpoint inhibitors. Partial responses were achieved by three dose-escalation patients, of whom one had hepatocellular carcinoma and two had cutaneous melanoma. Peripheral TCRbeta sequencing was intended to test whether TCR sequence diversity was altered and clonal T-cell expansion was caused by ivuxolimab. The paper reports the monotherapy dose-escalation portion (N ≈ 52 patients) of the phase I ivuxolimab trial. What the work shows at the level of the full study, not this receptor alone: After ivuxolimab, expanded clones were on average more numerous among CD8+ T cells than among CD4+ T cells. In the 0.1-3.0 mg/kg groups, partial responders had among the lowest normalized peripheral clonal expansion, particularly in CD8+ T cells. At doses of 0.1 to 3.0 mg/kg, clonal expansion of both CD4+ and CD8+ blood T cells was observed from baseline to week 6. The antigen specificity of the peripheral T cells that underwent clonal expansion was not determined. Low levels of normalized T-cell clonal expansion were also seen in some nonresponding patients.

Patients with a history of autoimmune disease or receiving systemic immunosuppression were excluded from the trial. Peripheral blood for TCR sequencing was collected from all dose cohorts at baseline, on cycle 4 day 1, and on cycle 7 day 1. The samples were taken from a phase I, first-in-human, multicenter, open-label dose-escalation trial of ivuxolimab. Adults with locally advanced or metastatic melanoma, renal cell carcinoma, hepatocellular carcinoma or head and neck squamous cell carcinoma were enrolled in the trial. CD4+ and CD8+ T cells were sorted separately from peripheral blood before TCR sequencing. Trimming accounts for 6 bases at V and 5 bases at J, while the number of junction bases matched to no gene is 7. As encoded in the germline V gene, CDR1 is MNHNS while CDR2 is SASEGT. The CDR3, cysteine through valine, is 14 amino acids long. The CDR3 DNA has 42 bases and is translated from base 1.

In regard to this clone: What this receptor recognizes is not known. No much larger clone is present one base from it, and per-base qualities are unavailable.

Genomic DNA was extracted from sorted cells for sequencing of the TCRbeta CDR3 region. The immunoSEQ Assay was used for sequencing of TCRbeta CDR3 regions. TCRdb's version of the immuneACCESS table is confined to in-frame rearrangements and falls short of the full clone set. An unresolved V gene accounts for under half of the shortfall where checked; the remainder is of unknown origin. The sample includes tens of thousands of clones, with roughly 80% observed a single time. Less than 3% of the sample is in the top ten clones. Rearrangement joined TRBV6-1 to TRBJ2-7; 10 bases in the middle match TRBD1. The sequence came from an adult with an advanced solid tumor such as melanoma, head and neck, liver or kidney cancer. The material was CD4+ or CD8+ T cells sorted from blood, obtained in a trial of the OX40 agonist ivuxolimab. The bases are TGTGCCAGCAGCCTTTGGACAGGGGGGAACGAGCAGTACGTC. Translation gives CASSLWTGGNEQYV.